Shown below are 31 T cell receptor beta chains from a single sample sequenced in a study of CD8+ T cells in alopecia areata. RNA was isolated and reverse transcribed to cDNA, the sequencing template. TCRdb's copy holds only in-frame clones and misses some; the assay was immunoSEQ multiplex PCR. Here the sample spans over 250,000 clones, roughly 63% being singletons. The treatment here: oral pan-JAK inhibitor, 5-10 mg twice daily. The sample here was CD4+ T cells sorted from blood, taken at week 52, from a patient treated with tofacitinib. These receptors came from a human donor with alopecia areata.

This sequence joins TRBV7-9 and TRBJ1-1; D may be TRBD1 (6 bases). Germline assignment: CDR1 SEHNR and CDR2 FQNEAQ (reference sequence). Trimming left V 4 bases short and J 5 bases short, with 14 bases between. The CDR3 spans 14 residues. CDR3 in amino acids: CASSWGQGRTEAFF. CDR3 bases: TGTGCCAGCAGCTGGGGCCAGGGGCGGACTGAAGCTTTCTTT.

In this sample, this clone turned up a few times. The V gene is TRBV4-3, the J gene TRBJ1-4, with a possible D match to TRBD1 (6 bases). CDR1 is LGHNA and CDR2 is YSLEER in the germline V gene. With 2 bases removed from V and 6 bases from J, the gap between germline ends came to 16 bases. The CDR3 sequence is 16 residues long. CDR3 region: CASSQIQGGGYEKLFF. DNA for the CDR3: TGCGCCAGCAGCCAAATACAGGGCGGGGGGTATGAAAAACTGTTTTTT.

In nucleotides, the CDR3 is TGCGCCAGCAGCTCTAGACAGGGTGGCGACTATGGCTACACCTTC. This gives the protein CASSSRQGGDYGYTF. V is TRBV5-1 and J is TRBJ1-2; 7 bases fit TRBD1. The CDR3 totals 15 residues. Germline V CDR1 and CDR2: SGHRS, YFSETQ. V shed 3 bases and J 3 bases; nucleotides not matched to a gene: 8.

The J gene is TRBJ2-3, the V gene TRBV29-1, with TRBD2 matching 7 bases. Trimming cost V 1 base and J 3 bases; bases outside gene matches: 1. Germline V CDR1 and CDR2: SQVTM, ANQGSEA. This CDR3 region has 13 residues. The CDR3 sequence: CSVEGTRTDTQYF. In DNA form, the CDR3 reads TGCAGCGTTGAAGGGACTAGAACAGATACGCAGTATTTT.

The chain joins TRBV2 to TRBJ2-7; tentatively, D is TRBD1 (5 bases). The CDR3 totals 12 residues. Germline V gene sequence: CDR1 SNHLY, CDR2 FYNNEI. Trimming shortened V by 10 bases and J by 3 bases, and 13 bases separated the two germline ends. CDR3 sequence reads: CATSRQYYEQYF. CDR3 DNA sequence: TGTGCCACTTCCCGACAGTACTACGAGCAGTACTTC.

On this clone: Other nucleotide sequences from this sample produce the same CDR3. This sequence joins TRBV7-2 and TRBJ2-7; no definite D call. CDR1 SGHTA and CDR2 FQGNSA come from the germline V gene. Trimming removed 5 bases at V and 2 bases at J, with 7 bases between. The CDR3 consists of 12 residues. The CDR3 bases are TGTGCCAGCAGCCCTAGTACCTACGAGCAGTACTTC. Translation gives CASSPSTYEQYF.

This sequence joins TRBV29-1 and TRBJ2-2; D gene ambiguous. This CDR3 spans 14 amino acids. Germline CDR1 and CDR2: SQVTM and ANQGSEA. With 7 bases removed from V and 0 bases from J, the gap between germline ends came to 12 bases. In DNA form, the CDR3 reads TGCAGCGGGGTAACAAATCCGAACACCGGGGAGCTGTTTTTT. Its translation: CSGVTNPNTGELFF.

In this sample, this clone turned up many times. This chain joins TRBV7-6 and TRBJ2-5; TRBD1 or TRBD2 may be the D gene (5 bases each). The CDR3 consists of 13 residues. V was trimmed by 10 bases and J by 0 bases, leaving 12 bases between them. CDR1 and CDR2 (germline): SGHVS, FNYEAQ. Here the CDR3 DNA reads TGTGCCACTCGAGGGACCGACCAAGAGACCCAGTACTTC. It translates to CATRGTDQETQYF.

CDR3 protein: CASSLTSHSNQPQHF. The DNA of the CDR3 is TGTGCCAGCAGTTTAACGAGCCATAGCAATCAGCCCCAGCATTTT. The chain recombines TRBV27 with TRBJ1-5, with no clear D. Germline V gives CDR1 MNHEY, CDR2 SMNVEV (reference sequence). The V end was cut by 2 bases, the J end by 0 bases, with 8 bases between. CDR3 length equals 15 residues.

The genes are TRBV15 and TRBJ2-1; D possibly corresponds to TRBD1 (8 bases). Germline V gene sequence: CDR1 LNHNV, CDR2 YYDKDF (reference sequence). The CDR3 is 15 residues long. V was cut by 3 bases and J by 8 bases, with 17 bases left in between. For the CDR3, the DNA is TGTGCCACCAGCAGTCGACAGGGGAGGGTAGATGAGCAGTTCTTC. Translated, it gives CATSSRQGRVDEQFF.

The chain employs TRBV5-1 and TRBJ2-5; no reliable D call. Germline lookup yields CDR1 SGHRS and CDR2 YFSETQ. V shed 1 base and J shed 0 bases, with 4 bases lying between them. The CDR3 sequence is 13 residues long. CDR3 DNA: TGCGCCAGCAGCTTGTATGACCAAGAGACCCAGTACTTC. Its translation is CASSLYDQETQYF.

J is TRBJ2-5 and V is TRBV5-4; D ambiguous. The CDR3 consists of 13 residues. Germline V lookup: CDR1 SGHNT, CDR2 YYREEE (reference sequence). V was clipped by 3 bases and J by 6 bases, with 12 bases between them. The chain's CDR3 is CASSYDRTKTQYF. The CDR3 bases are TGTGCCAGCAGCTACGATCGGACCAAGACCCAGTACTTC.

This clone was observed a few times. V usage is TRBV2 and J usage is TRBJ1-1; no firm D call. With 10 bases removed from V and 3 bases from J, the gap between germline ends came to 9 bases. Germline V gene data show CDR1 as SNHLY and CDR2 as FYNNEI. The CDR3 runs 11 residues. CDR3 nucleotide sequence: TGTGCCACTTCGGGGTACACTGAAGCTTTCTTT. Its protein is CATSGYTEAFF.

This clone was counted only a few times. V gene TRBV6-5 combines with J gene TRBJ2-7; D is perhaps TRBD2 (6 bases). Germline lookup yields CDR1 MNHEY and CDR2 SVGAGI. The V end lost 8 bases, the J end lost 2 bases, and 19 bases lay between the germline ends. The CDR3 spans 15 residues. As DNA, the CDR3 is TGTGCCAGCGCCCTTGGGGGGTCGACTACCTACGAGCAGTACTTC. As protein: CASALGGSTTYEQYF.

The chain's CDR3 is CASSVDVPGELFF. The CDR3 bases are TGTGCCAGCAGCGTAGATGTTCCCGGGGAGCTGTTTTTT. This chain uses TRBV9 with TRBJ2-2, with D uncertain. Trimming took 0 bases from V and 6 from J, leaving 6 bases between them. There are 13 residues in the CDR3. Per the germline V gene, CDR1 is SGDLS and CDR2 is YYNGEE.

This clone was counted between two and nine times. The CDR3 coding sequence is TGTGCCAGCAGTGATTACAATGAGCAGTTCTTC. This encodes CASSDYNEQFF. The V and J genes are TRBV25-1 and TRBJ2-1; D not resolved. The CDR3 is made up of 11 amino acids. The V end lost 3 bases, the J end lost 4 bases, and 1 base lay between the germline ends. CDR1 and CDR2 from the germline V gene are MGHDK and SYGVNS.

This rearrangement joins TRBV19 to TRBJ1-6; TRBD1 matches at 7 bases. The CDR3 is 13 residues long. V gave up 6 bases and J gave up 7 bases; unmatched junction bases: 3. CDR1 is LNHDA and CDR2 is SQIVND in the germline V gene (reference sequence). The CDR3 region is CASRGQPNSPLHF. CDR3 DNA sequence: TGTGCCAGTAGGGGACAGCCGAATTCACCCCTCCACTTT.

The chain has TRBV5-8 and TRBJ1-2; D unclear. This CDR3 spans 11 amino acids. The V end lost 4 bases, the J end lost 6 bases, and 7 bases lay between the germline ends. Germline values: CDR1 SGHTS, CDR2 YDEGEE. CDR3 protein: CASSTNNGYTF. The DNA for the CDR3 is TGTGCCAGCAGCACCAATAATGGCTACACCTTC.

The V gene is TRBV15, the J gene TRBJ2-5, with TRBD1 as a possible D gene (7 bases). V shed 0 bases and J shed 6 bases, with 14 bases lying between them. Germline CDR1 reads LNHNV; CDR2 reads YYDKDF (reference sequence). The CDR3 extends over 15 amino acids. The CDR3 loop reads CATSRETGRSKTQYF. In DNA, the CDR3 is TGTGCCACCAGCAGAGAGACAGGGAGGTCGAAGACCCAGTACTTC.

This chain uses TRBV7-2 with TRBJ2-1; D is ambiguous. V shed 5 bases and J shed 0 bases, with 11 bases lying between them. Per the germline V gene, CDR1 is SGHTA and CDR2 is FQGNSA. This CDR3 comprises 15 residues. CDR3 coding DNA: TGTGCCAGCAGCCTAACTCGGGCCTCCTACAATGAGCAGTTCTTC. This codes for CASSLTRASYNEQFF.

The chain employs TRBV30 and TRBJ1-2, with TRBD1 identical over 11 bases. CDR1 and CDR2 from the germline V gene are GTSNPN and SVGIG (reference sequence). With V trimmed by 5 bases and J by 8 bases, 4 bases remained unmatched. CDR3 size: 12 residues. The CDR3 loop is CAWGQGAGGYTF. The CDR3 bases are TGTGCCTGGGGACAGGGGGCTGGAGGCTACACCTTC.

In its sample, this clone was seen a few times. The sample has other DNA sequences that encode this CDR3 too. The chain recombines TRBV7-9 with TRBJ1-5; D is uncertain. The CDR3 runs 13 residues. V was clipped by 3 bases and J by 5 bases, with 8 bases between them. Germline assignment: CDR1 SEHNR and CDR2 FQNEAQ (reference sequence). The DNA of the CDR3 is TGTGCCAGCAGCTTCAACCGCGATCAGCCCCAGCATTTT. Translated: CASSFNRDQPQHF.

The chain links TRBV6-6 to TRBJ2-3; the match to TRBD2 covers 7 bases. Germline CDR1 is MNHNY and CDR2 is SVGAGI (reference sequence). V gave up 4 bases and J gave up 2 bases; unmatched junction bases: 6. The CDR3 extends over 15 amino acids. The CDR3 nucleotides read TGTGCCAGCAGTTTGAGCGGGGCTCACACAGATACGCAGTATTTT. Amino acids: CASSLSGAHTDTQYF.

The chain joins TRBV29-1 to TRBJ2-2; TRBD2 is a possible D gene (5 bases). The CDR3 sequence is 12 residues long. Germline V gene data show CDR1 as SQVTM and CDR2 as ANQGSEA. Deletions cut 6 bases from V and 8 bases from J, with 13 bases between. The chain's CDR3 is CSVGEPTGELFF. The CDR3 bases are TGCAGCGTCGGGGAACCGACAGGGGAGCTGTTTTTT.

This clone was detected only a few times. This chain joins TRBV29-1 and TRBJ1-1; D unclear. This CDR3 comprises 10 residues. Looked up from germline, CDR1 is SQVTM and CDR2 is ANQGSEA. The V end lost 4 bases, the J end lost 12 bases, and 12 bases lay between the germline ends. CDR3 sequence (DNA): TGCAGCGTTGGTCAGCTGGAATCTTTCTTT. As protein: CSVGQLESFF.

This clone came up once. The chain is built from TRBV6-6 and TRBJ2-5, with a possible D match to TRBD1 (6 bases). CDR1 is MNHNY and CDR2 is SVGAGI in the germline V gene (reference sequence). The ends were cut back, 7 bases at V and 2 bases at J, with 17 bases in the middle. The CDR3 has 15 amino acids. CDR3 sequence: CASTRGQTIQETQYF. The DNA for the CDR3 is TGTGCCAGCACCCGAGGACAGACCATACAAGAGACCCAGTACTTC.

This chain links TRBV6-5 with TRBJ1-6, with a weak D call TRBD1 (5 bases). The CDR3 is 15 amino acids. Germline assignment: CDR1 MNHEY and CDR2 SVGAGI. Trimming took off 6 bases at V and 4 bases at J, with 13 bases between the two ends. The CDR3 loop is CASRNDRAYNSPLHF. The CDR3 bases are TGTGCCAGCAGAAACGACAGAGCTTATAATTCACCCCTCCACTTT.

V gene TRBV29-1 combines with J gene TRBJ1-2, with a weak D call TRBD1 (5 bases). The germline gives CDR1 SQVTM, CDR2 ANQGSEA. Between the trimmed V and J ends, which lost 0 bases and 3 bases, there was a span of 11 bases. The CDR3 spans 14 residues. As DNA, the CDR3 is TGCAGCGTTGAAGACGGGGCAGGCCACTATGGCTACACCTTC. This codes for CSVEDGAGHYGYTF.

The chain employs TRBV2 and TRBJ2-5; 9 bases line up with TRBD1. From germline, CDR1 is SNHLY and CDR2 FYNNEI. Germline trimming cut 4 bases from V and 5 bases from J; bases unmatched to any gene: 2. The CDR3 extends over 13 amino acids. CDR3 sequence reads: CASSGQGVETQYF. The DNA for the CDR3 is TGTGCCAGCAGTGGACAGGGGGTGGAGACCCAGTACTTC.

Written as DNA, the CDR3 is TGTGCCAGTAGTATTGGACAGGGGGCGAAGACCCAGTACTTC. The encoded protein is CASSIGQGAKTQYF. The chain recombines TRBV19 with TRBJ2-5, with TRBD1 matching 11 bases. The length of the CDR3 is 14 residues. Germline loops: CDR1 LNHDA, CDR2 SQIVND (reference sequence). V lost 3 bases to trimming and J lost 6 bases; unmatched junction nucleotides: 3.

The rearrangement links TRBV29-1 to TRBJ2-5; 8 bases line up with TRBD1. V trimming: 7 bases; J trimming: 2 bases; junction bases outside the gene matches: 12. The CDR3 covers 15 residues. In germline, CDR1 is SQVTM, CDR2 ANQGSEA. CDR3 in DNA: TGCAGCGCGAGAACAGGGGGGACCCCTCAAGAGACCCAGTACTTC. It codes for CSARTGGTPQETQYF.